What follows are 8 T cell receptor beta chains derived from one specimen sequenced in a study of blood T cell repertoires in COVID-19. Profiled with immunoSEQ multiplex PCR; TCRdb holds only in-frame clones, not every one. The table shows about 250,000 clones, with approximately 85% occurring only once. The material sequenced was peripheral blood. The receptors derive from a man between 45 and 60 years old with acute or convalescent COVID-19.

CDR3 protein: CASKLVASYNEQFF. For the CDR3, the DNA is TGTGCCTCCAAACTAGTGGCCTCCTACAATGAGCAGTTCTTC. J is TRBJ2-1 and V is TRBV2, with a possible D match to TRBD2 (5 bases). Germline-derived CDR1 and CDR2 are SNHLY and FYNNEI. CDR3 length equals 14 residues. Trimming pared 11 bases from V and 0 bases from J, leaving 14 bases between.

This clone was detected only once. The chain employs TRBV19 and TRBJ1-6, with 7 bases fitting TRBD1. CDR3 length: 15 residues. Germline-derived CDR1 and CDR2 are LNHDA and SQIVND (reference sequence). V was clipped by 3 bases and J by 5 bases; unmatched bases: 4. The CDR3 loop reads CASSMRQGNNSPLHF. DNA of the CDR3: TGTGCCAGTAGTATGAGACAGGGAAATAATTCACCCCTCCACTTT. The complete variable domain, with remaining parts taken from reference TRBV19 and TRBJ1-6, reads DGGITQSPKYLFRKEGQNVTLSCEQNLNHDAMYWYRQDPGQGLRLIYYSQIVNDFQKGDIAEGYSVSREKKESFPLTVTSAQKNPTAFYLCASSMRQGNNSPLHFGNGTRLTVT.

The chain links TRBV19 to TRBJ1-3, with no clear D. Germline V gene sequence: CDR1 LNHDA, CDR2 SQIVND (reference sequence). Trimming left V 9 bases short and J 0 bases short, with 21 bases between. The CDR3 spans 17 residues. As DNA, the CDR3 is TGTGCCAGCGACGACAAAATGGATCCGAGCTCTGGAAACACCATATATTTT. This sequence encodes CASDDKMDPSSGNTIYF.

This clone showed up just a few times. V gene TRBV28 combines with J gene TRBJ2-3; 9 bases line up with TRBD2. CDR1 is MDHEN and CDR2 is SYDVKM in the germline V gene. After removal of 1 base from V and 5 bases from J, the junction contained 4 bases not matched to a gene. The CDR3 covers 15 residues. CDR3 sequence reads: CASSLFGTSLDTQYF. The CDR3 DNA sequence: TGTGCCAGCAGTTTATTTGGGACTAGCTTAGATACGCAGTATTTT.

The chain is built from TRBV7-9 and TRBJ2-7; no clear D gene. The CDR3 is made up of 13 amino acids. Per the germline V gene, CDR1 is SEHNR and CDR2 is FQNEAQ (reference sequence). Trimming pared 5 bases from V and 0 bases from J, leaving 8 bases between. The CDR3 loop reads CASSTASSYEQYF. CDR3 nucleotides: TGTGCCAGCAGCACTGCTAGCTCCTACGAGCAGTACTTC.

V is TRBV10-3 and J is TRBJ2-5, with a weak D call TRBD1 (5 bases). The CDR3 is 14 residues long. Germline V gives CDR1 ENHRY, CDR2 SYGVKD. The germline V and J ends were trimmed by 4 bases and 2 bases, with 11 bases remaining between them. The CDR3 DNA reads as TGTGCCATCAGTGGCTGGCAGGGACAAGAGACCCAGTACTTC. Amino acids: CAISGWQGQETQYF.

The chain recombines TRBV9 with TRBJ1-1, with 8 bases that match TRBD1. The junction had 3 bases not matched to a gene; V was cut back by 0 bases and J by 8 bases. Germline CDR1 is SGDLS and CDR2 is YYNGEE. This CDR3 is built from 13 residues. The CDR3 coding sequence is TGTGCCAGCAGCGTAGCGACAGGGGAAGAAGCTTTCTTT. It yields the protein CASSVATGEEAFF.

V gene TRBV7-3 combines with J gene TRBJ2-7; TRBD1 aligns across 7 bases. Germline V gene lookup returns CDR1 SGHTA and CDR2 FQGTGA. V was clipped by 5 bases and J by 6 bases; unmatched bases: 7. The CDR3 is made up of 13 amino acids. The CDR3 reads CASSKRQGFEQYF. CDR3 DNA: TGTGCCAGCAGCAAACGACAGGGTTTCGAGCAGTACTTC.